The 30 T cell receptor beta chains below come from one sample, sequenced in a study of cytomegalovirus exposure and HLA in healthy donors. PCR employed 60 Vbeta and 13 Jbeta primers. Here immunoSEQ multiplex PCR was the method, and the copy in TCRdb shows in-frame clones only, minus some. Here the sample spans about 96,000 clones, under 85% being singletons. The specimen was PBMCs. The source of these receptors is a man aged 50 to 60 in good health and CMV-seropositive.

Written as DNA, the CDR3 is TGTGCCAGCAGCCCCGGACAGTGGAACACTGAAGCTTTCTTT. Translated: CASSPGQWNTEAFF. The V gene is TRBV14, the J gene TRBJ1-1, with D possibly being TRBD1 (6 bases). Germline V lookup: CDR1 SGHDN, CDR2 FVKESK. The CDR3 totals 14 residues. Trimming took 4 bases from V and 1 from J, leaving 10 bases between them.

The sample holds a few counts of this clone. A read error may account for a junction end that differs from germline. V is TRBV6-5 and J is TRBJ1-1; a weak D match, TRBD1 (5 bases). CDR1 is MNHEY, CDR2 SVGAGI, per germline. This CDR3 comprises 12 residues. The CDR3 is CASSEFWGRWDF. The CDR3 DNA sequence: TGTGCCAGCAGTGAATTCTGGGGCAGGTGGGACTTT.

V and J are TRBV6-1 and TRBJ2-4, with 8 bases identical to TRBD1. V dropped 5 bases and J dropped 7; count of bases not matched to a gene: 7. The CDR3 sequence is 14 residues long. Germline loops: CDR1 MNHNS, CDR2 SASEGT. CDR3 sequence: CASSMDRAGNIQYF. The DNA for the CDR3 is TGTGCCAGCAGTATGGACAGGGCGGGGAACATTCAGTACTTC.

This rearrangement joins TRBV4-3 to TRBJ1-2, with D possibly TRBD1 on 5 matching bases. The CDR3 extends over 16 amino acids. Trimming pared 2 bases from V and 0 bases from J, leaving 13 bases between. Per the germline V gene, CDR1 is LGHNA and CDR2 is YSLEER. CDR3 DNA sequence: TGCGCCAGCAGCCAAACTACAGGATTTACTAACTATGGCTACACCTTC. It yields the protein CASSQTTGFTNYGYTF.

This chain joins TRBV9 and TRBJ1-2; 10 nucleotides align to TRBD1. Germline V lookup: CDR1 SGDLS, CDR2 YYNGEE. The CDR3 length is 15 residues. The junction had 8 bases not matched to a gene; V was cut back by 2 bases and J by 7 bases. This chain's CDR3 is CASSVSGTGASGYTF. The DNA of the CDR3 is TGTGCCAGCAGCGTTTCCGGGACAGGGGCTTCTGGCTACACCTTC.

This chain joins TRBV18 and TRBJ2-5, with 8 positions matching TRBD2. Germline V gives CDR1 KGHSH, CDR2 LQKENI. CDR3 length: 14 amino acids. V shed 0 bases and J 5 bases; nucleotides not matched to a gene: 2. The CDR3 region is CASSPPVAGETQYF. CDR3 DNA: TGTGCCAGCTCACCACCGGTAGCGGGGGAGACCCAGTACTTC.

V gene TRBV28 combines with J gene TRBJ2-1; 7 bases agree with TRBD2. After removal of 5 bases from V and 1 base from J, the junction contained 5 bases not matched to a gene. The CDR3 extends over 15 amino acids. Germline V gene sequence: CDR1 MDHEN, CDR2 SYDVKM. CDR3 sequence: CASSPMGGSYNEQFF. The CDR3 region has the DNA TGTGCCAGCAGTCCAATGGGGGGGTCCTACAATGAGCAGTTCTTC.

This sequence joins TRBV7-9 and TRBJ2-7; 10 bases are a match to TRBD2. V shed 5 bases and J 1 base; nucleotides not matched to a gene: 5. The CDR3 has 15 amino acids. Germline CDR1 and CDR2: SEHNR and FQNEAQ (reference sequence). CDR3: CASSETSGESYEQYF. The CDR3 coding sequence is TGTGCCAGCAGCGAAACTAGCGGGGAGTCCTACGAGCAGTACTTC. The full variable domain, in which reference TRBV7-9 and TRBJ2-7 provide the parts outside the CDR3, is DTGVSQNPRHKITKRGQNVTFRCDPISEHNRLYWYRQTLGQGPEFLTYFQNEAQLEKSRLLSDRFSAERPKGSFSTLEIQRTEQGDSAMYLCASSETSGESYEQYFGPGTRLTVT.

The chain couples TRBV6-4 to TRBJ1-5; TRBD1 is a possible D gene (5 bases). This CDR3 region has 14 residues. Germline V gives CDR1 MRHNA, CDR2 SNTAGT. Trimming took 11 bases from V and 2 from J, leaving 16 bases between them. The DNA for the CDR3 is TGTGCCCCGGTCGGGGGGACGGGCAATCAGCCCCAGCATTTT. Residues: CAPVGGTGNQPQHF.

The V call is TRBV5-8, the J call TRBJ1-5, with D uncertain. Germline CDR1 is SGHTS and CDR2 is YDEGEE. The CDR3 length is 14 residues. Trimming stripped 0 bases from V and 6 bases from J, with 10 bases between. Here the CDR3 reads CASSLEAGGQPQHF. CDR3 in DNA: TGTGCCAGCAGCTTGGAGGCGGGAGGTCAGCCCCAGCATTTT.

The CDR3 coding sequence is TGTGCCAGCACCCAGGGGGTGGGCACCGGGGAGCTGTTTTTT. Residues: CASTQGVGTGELFF. The chain carries TRBV27 and TRBJ2-2, with 7 bases aligning to TRBD1. The CDR3 is 14 residues long. CDR1 MNHEY and CDR2 SMNVEV come from the germline V gene (reference sequence). The V and J ends lost 7 bases and 4 bases, in that order; junction bases with no gene match: 6.

This clone was recorded once. The rearrangement links TRBV14 to TRBJ2-7; 7 nucleotides match TRBD1. The junction had 5 bases not matched to a gene; V was cut back by 2 bases and J by 1 base. This CDR3 comprises 15 residues. Germline-derived CDR1 and CDR2 are SGHDN and FVKESK. CDR3 sequence: CASSQRGQASYEQYF. The CDR3 DNA follows: TGTGCCAGCAGCCAAAGGGGGCAGGCTTCCTACGAGCAGTACTTC.

DNA of the CDR3: TGTGCCAGCAGGGGAGACAGGGGCTCGTTGGAGACCCAGTACTTC. Translated, it gives CASRGDRGSLETQYF. The rearrangement links TRBV7-2 to TRBJ2-5; 8 bases are shared with TRBD1. The CDR3 sequence is 15 residues long. The V gene's germline CDR1 is SGHTA and CDR2 FQGNSA. Trimming cost V 6 bases and J 5 bases; bases outside gene matches: 11.

The V call is TRBV4-2, the J call TRBJ2-3; TRBD2 agrees at 9 bases. J gave up 4 bases and V 0 bases, and 5 bases lay outside the gene matches. Germline-derived CDR1 and CDR2 are LGHNA and YNFKEQ. CDR3 length: 16 residues. CDR3 residues: CASSQDQGGGADTQYF. The CDR3, as DNA: TGTGCCAGCAGCCAAGATCAAGGCGGGGGGGCAGATACGCAGTATTTT.

The J gene is TRBJ1-1, the V gene TRBV27, with D uncertain. The length of the CDR3 is 14 residues. Trimming stripped 2 bases from V and 0 bases from J, with 7 bases between. CDR1 MNHEY and CDR2 SMNVEV come from the germline V gene (reference sequence). CDR3 region: CASSLARLNTEAFF. In DNA form, the CDR3 reads TGTGCCAGCAGTTTAGCCAGGCTGAACACTGAAGCTTTCTTT.

The CDR3 nucleotides read TGTGCCAGCAGTTTAAGCGGGTCCTACAATGAGCAGTTCTTC. This translates into CASSLSGSYNEQFF. This chain links TRBV27 with TRBJ2-1, with a possible D match to TRBD2 (6 bases). Trimming shortened V by 2 bases and J by 1 base, and 6 bases separated the two germline ends. Per germline, CDR1 MNHEY and CDR2 SMNVEV (reference sequence). The CDR3 loop spans 14 amino acids.

The rearrangement uses TRBV21-1 and TRBJ2-1; TRBD2 is the table's D call, not checked against the DNA. TRBV21-1 is a listed pseudogene. CDR3 length equals 19 residues. The CDR3: CASSPCGGPLLFSYNEQFF. DNA for the CDR3: TGTGCCAGCAGCCCCTGCGGGGGGCCACTTTTATTCTCCTACAATGAGCAGTTCTTC.

About this clone itself: Relative to the germline gene, one junction end is altered; a read error may explain this. The chain links TRBV4-3 to TRBJ1-5, with TRBD1 matching 7 bases. In germline, CDR1 is LGHNA, CDR2 YSLEER. The CDR3 consists of 16 residues. CDR3 coding DNA: TGCGCCAGCAGCCAAGCGTATATAGCCAGGGGACAGCCCCAGAATTTT. It yields the protein CASSQAYIARGQPQNF.

This clone was detected a few times. This rearrangement joins TRBV30 to TRBJ2-3; TRBD2 might be the D (7 bases). V was shortened by 8 bases and J by 4 bases, with 16 bases between the two germline ends. Germline-derived CDR1 and CDR2 are GTSNPN and SVGIG (reference sequence). This CDR3 has 13 residues. In DNA form, the CDR3 reads TGTGCCACCACGGTAGGGGGGGCAGATACGCAGTATTTT. Protein sequence: CATTVGGADTQYF.

V usage is TRBV4-2 and J usage is TRBJ1-5; D uncertain. The length of the CDR3 is 15 residues. Germline V lookup: CDR1 LGHNA, CDR2 YNFKEQ. V was pared by 1 base and J by 2 bases, with 9 bases between. The CDR3 is CASSQVVSGNQPQHF. DNA of the CDR3: TGTGCCAGCAGCCAAGTTGTTTCGGGCAATCAGCCCCAGCATTTT.

The rearrangement uses TRBV6-4 and TRBJ2-1, with 8 positions matching TRBD2. With V trimmed by 6 bases and J by 6 bases, 10 bases remained unmatched. This CDR3 contains 15 residues. Per the germline V gene, CDR1 is MRHNA and CDR2 is SNTAGT. The CDR3 loop is CASSLQGGGINEQFF. CDR3 sequence (DNA): TGTGCCAGCAGCTTACAGGGCGGGGGGATCAATGAGCAGTTCTTC.

The chain combines TRBV25-1 with TRBJ1-1; D uncertain. V was trimmed by 2 bases and J by 2 bases, leaving 6 bases between them. The CDR3 is 13 residues long. The V gene's germline CDR1 is MGHDK and CDR2 SYGVNS. The CDR3 DNA reads TGTGCCAGCAGTGAACTGAGCAACACTGAAGCTTTCTTT. It yields the protein CASSELSNTEAFF. Full variable domain (missing parts from reference TRBV25-1 and TRBJ1-1): EADIYQTPRYLVIGTGKKITLECSQTMGHDKMYWYQQDPGMELHLIHYSYGVNSTEKGDLSSESTVSRIRTEHFPLTLESARPSHTSQYLCASSELSNTEAFFGQGTRLTVV.

This chain links TRBV27 with TRBJ1-1; the match to TRBD1 covers 7 bases. The CDR3 totals 14 residues. V was pared by 4 bases and J by 4 bases, with 6 bases of the junction left unmatched. Looked up from germline, CDR1 is MNHEY and CDR2 is SMNVEV (reference sequence). CDR3 sequence (DNA): TGTGCCAGCAGTTCCCAGGGGGTGGTCACTGAAGCTTTCTTT. This gives the protein CASSSQGVVTEAFF.

This clone was found a few times. The V gene is TRBV4-3, the J gene TRBJ1-6; D uncertain. The germline CDR1 and CDR2 sequences are LGHNA and YSLEER. V lost 0 bases and J 7 bases, leaving 10 bases between the germline ends. CDR3 length: 15 residues. This CDR3 is CASSQEYRSNSPLHF. Here the CDR3 DNA reads TGCGCCAGCAGCCAAGAGTACAGATCGAATTCACCCCTCCACTTT.

The sample holds a few counts of this clone. The chain recombines TRBV9 with TRBJ2-1; 9 bases agree with TRBD1. The CDR3 runs 14 residues. Trimming took 1 base from V and 10 from J; bases not matched to a gene: 6. The V gene's germline CDR1 is SGDLS and CDR2 YYNGEE. The CDR3, as DNA: TGTGCCAGCAGCGTAAGTACAGGGGGCCACGAGCAGTTCTTC. Amino acid sequence: CASSVSTGGHEQFF.

The chain links TRBV27 to TRBJ2-3, with D perhaps TRBD1 (6 bases). Trimming stripped 8 bases from V and 2 bases from J, with 20 bases between. This CDR3 has 16 residues. Germline V gene data show CDR1 as MNHEY and CDR2 as SMNVEV (reference sequence). The CDR3 is CASRLGTPVYTDTQYF. The CDR3 DNA is TGTGCCAGCCGGTTAGGGACACCGGTATACACAGATACGCAGTATTTT.

Turning to this clone: The junction does not match germline at one end; this may be a read error. The V gene is TRBV7-9, the J gene TRBJ2-1; D is unresolved. The CDR3 is 13 amino acids. Germline V lookup: CDR1 SEHNR, CDR2 FQNEAQ (reference sequence). CDR3 amino acids: CASSQTQSSSVLF. Here the CDR3 DNA reads TGTGCCAGCAGCCAAACACAGTCATCTTCAGTACTCTTC.

The V and J genes are TRBV5-1 and TRBJ2-2, with 10 positions matching TRBD1. The V and J ends lost 3 bases and 8 bases, in that order; junction bases with no gene match: 7. CDR1 is SGHRS and CDR2 is YFSETQ in the germline V gene. The CDR3 is 15 residues long. The CDR3 sequence: CASSSRQGAEGELFF. CDR3 DNA sequence: TGCGCCAGCAGCTCAAGACAGGGGGCAGAGGGGGAGCTGTTTTTT.

The chain recombines TRBV30 with TRBJ2-3, with TRBD2 as a possible D gene (6 bases). Germline assignment: CDR1 GTSNPN and CDR2 SVGIG (reference sequence). The CDR3 totals 13 residues. The ends were cut back, 0 bases at V and 6 bases at J, with 10 bases in the middle. CDR3 DNA sequence: TGTGCCTGGAGTGTAAGGAGGGCGGATACGCAGTATTTT. It encodes CAWSVRRADTQYF. Variable domain in full (rest from reference TRBV30 and TRBJ2-3): SQTIHQWPATLVQPVGSPLSLECTVEGTSNPNLYWYRQAAGRGLQLLFYSVGIGQISSEVPQNLSASRPQDRQFILSSKKLLLSDSGFYLCAWSVRRADTQYFGPGTRLTVL.

The J gene is TRBJ1-4, the V gene TRBV15; D unresolved. Trimming left V 0 bases short and J 7 bases short, with 12 bases between. This CDR3 spans 15 amino acids. Germline V gene data show CDR1 as LNHNV and CDR2 as YYDKDF (reference sequence). Here the CDR3 DNA reads TGTGCCACCAGCAGAGAGGAACAGTCCATTGAAAAACTGTTTTTT. Its translation: CATSREEQSIEKLFF.